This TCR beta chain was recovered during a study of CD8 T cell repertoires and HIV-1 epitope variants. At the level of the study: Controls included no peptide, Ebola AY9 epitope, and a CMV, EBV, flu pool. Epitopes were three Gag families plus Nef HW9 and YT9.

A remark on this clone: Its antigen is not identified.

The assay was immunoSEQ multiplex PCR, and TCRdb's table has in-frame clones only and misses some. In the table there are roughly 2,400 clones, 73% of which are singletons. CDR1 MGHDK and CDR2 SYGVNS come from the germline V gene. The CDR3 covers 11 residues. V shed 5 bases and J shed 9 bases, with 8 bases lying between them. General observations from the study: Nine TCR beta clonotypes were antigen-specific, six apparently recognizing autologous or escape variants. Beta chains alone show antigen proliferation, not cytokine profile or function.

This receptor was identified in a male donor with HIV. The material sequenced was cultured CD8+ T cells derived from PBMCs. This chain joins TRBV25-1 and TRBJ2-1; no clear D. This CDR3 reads CASSRLGEQFF. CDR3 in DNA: TGTGCCAGCAGTCGGCTCGGTGAGCAGTTCTTC.